Below are 29 T cell receptor beta chains sequenced from a single sample in a study of cytotoxic CD8 clonotypes in ibrutinib-treated CLL. TCRdb keeps only in-frame clones here, not all; method: immunoSEQ multiplex PCR. The sample holds some 300,000 clones, roughly 79% seen once. Sequenced material: PBMCs, taken before ibrutinib treatment. The receptors shown here come from a human donor with chronic lymphocytic leukemia.

This rearrangement joins TRBV27 to TRBJ1-2; 8 nucleotides match TRBD1. This CDR3 has 16 residues. The J segment lost 0 bases and the V segment lost 5 bases, leaving 8 bases of the junction unmatched. Germline CDR1 reads MNHEY; CDR2 reads SMNVEV (reference sequence). Here the CDR3 reads CASSPGQGLANYGYTF. CDR3 bases: TGTGCCAGCAGTCCAGGACAGGGCTTAGCTAACTATGGCTACACCTTC.

This clone has only one observation. The CDR3 spells CAFTRQGITEAFF. CDR3 coding DNA: TGTGCCTTCACGCGACAGGGTATCACTGAAGCTTTCTTT. The chain employs TRBV30 and TRBJ1-1, with 7 bases identical to TRBD1. Germline V gives CDR1 GTSNPN, CDR2 SVGIG (reference sequence). There are 13 residues in the CDR3. The V gene end was trimmed by 7 bases and the J gene end by 4 bases; junction bases not matched to a gene: 9.

This chain connects TRBV12-2 to TRBJ2-7; the D call in the table, TRBD2, was not verified against the DNA. TRBV12-2 is described as a pseudogene. This CDR3 comprises 20 residues. The chain's CDR3 is CASREQLGGSVTSGTYEQYF. The CDR3 DNA reads as TGTGCAAGTCGCGAACAGTTGGGGGGGTCAGTAACTAGCGGGACCTACGAGCAGTACTTC.

This chain uses TRBV9 with TRBJ1-2, with 8 bases fitting TRBD1. This CDR3 is built from 13 residues. Per the germline V gene, CDR1 is SGDLS and CDR2 is YYNGEE. J gave up 4 bases and V 5 bases, and 4 bases lay outside the gene matches. CDR3 DNA sequence: TGTGCCAGCAGAACGACAGGGGTCTATGGCTACACCTTC. Its translation: CASRTTGVYGYTF.

The V call is TRBV18, the J call TRBJ2-3, with D perhaps TRBD1 (5 bases). CDR3 size: 15 residues. Germline loops: CDR1 KGHSH, CDR2 LQKENI. V shed 8 bases and J shed 2 bases, with 17 bases lying between them. CDR3 loop: CASHRQPTFTDTQYF. The CDR3, as DNA: TGTGCCAGCCACCGACAGCCGACATTCACAGATACGCAGTATTTT.

This clone appeared a single time. This chain connects TRBV4-3 to TRBJ2-1; no clear D gene. V shed 0 bases and J shed 4 bases, with 13 bases lying between them. The CDR3 contains 16 residues. Germline values: CDR1 LGHNA, CDR2 YSLEER. CDR3 in amino acids: CASSQDPDNGYNEQFF. CDR3 in DNA: TGCGCCAGCAGCCAAGATCCGGATAACGGGTACAATGAGCAGTTCTTC.

V is TRBV18 and J is TRBJ2-7; 8 bases fit TRBD2. The CDR3 sequence is 14 residues long. Germline loops: CDR1 KGHSH, CDR2 LQKENI. V was clipped by 3 bases and J by 7 bases; unmatched bases: 8. The CDR3 protein is CASSPSGGVSEQYF. CDR3 coding DNA: TGTGCCAGCTCACCCTCGGGGGGGGTAAGTGAGCAGTACTTC.

The gene calls are TRBV5-1 and TRBJ1-5; D unresolved. The CDR3 length is 13 residues. V was pared by 0 bases and J by 6 bases, with 7 bases between. CDR1 and CDR2 (germline): SGHRS, YFSETQ. The CDR3 protein is CASSLDGVQPQHF. The CDR3 DNA reads TGCGCCAGCAGCTTGGATGGGGTTCAGCCCCAGCATTTT.

V gene TRBV7-8 combines with J gene TRBJ2-7; 10 bases match TRBD2. The CDR3 covers 15 residues. Per germline, CDR1 SGHVS and CDR2 FQNEAQ. J lost 3 bases, V lost 8 bases, and 10 bases had no gene match. CDR3 amino acids: CASHLTSGADYEQYF. The CDR3 region has the DNA TGTGCCAGCCACCTAACTAGCGGGGCTGACTACGAGCAGTACTTC.

The V call is TRBV11-3, the J call TRBJ2-3; 8 bases are shared with TRBD1. Germline assignment: CDR1 SGHNT and CDR2 YENEEA. This CDR3 is built from 15 residues. V shed 1 base and J 6 bases; nucleotides not matched to a gene: 6. The CDR3 sequence is CASSLGQGAGDTQYF. DNA for the CDR3: TGTGCCAGCAGCTTAGGGCAGGGGGCCGGGGATACGCAGTATTTT.

The chain carries TRBV30 and TRBJ1-2, with D unclear. Trimming left V 2 bases short and J 1 base short, with 11 bases between. Germline V gene sequence: CDR1 GTSNPN, CDR2 SVGIG (reference sequence). The CDR3 spans 14 residues. CDR3 bases: TGTGCCTGGAGTAAGGTCGCGTTTAACTATGGCTACACCTTC. It encodes CAWSKVAFNYGYTF.

The V gene is TRBV30, the J gene TRBJ2-7, with D perhaps matching TRBD2 (6 bases). V was trimmed by 0 bases and J by 0 bases, leaving 9 bases between them. CDR3 size: 14 residues. Germline loops: CDR1 GTSNPN, CDR2 SVGIG (reference sequence). CDR3 in DNA: TGTGCCTGGAGTGTACGGCGGGGCTCCTACGAGCAGTACTTC. Its translation is CAWSVRRGSYEQYF.

This clone was picked up one time. J is TRBJ2-7 and V is TRBV7-9; TRBD1 matches at 7 bases. Germline V CDR1 and CDR2: SEHNR, FQNEAQ (reference sequence). CDR3 length: 14 residues. J gave up 7 bases and V 3 bases, and 9 bases lay outside the gene matches. CDR3 sequence (DNA): TGTGCCAGCAGCTTTGGGACAGTTACGGGTGAGCAGTACTTC. Its protein is CASSFGTVTGEQYF.

This rearrangement joins TRBV4-3 to TRBJ2-5; 10 bases agree with TRBD2. V shed 4 bases and J 2 bases; nucleotides not matched to a gene: 7. The CDR3 totals 16 residues. Germline CDR1 reads LGHNA; CDR2 reads YSLEER. CDR3 region: CASSPQTSGYQETQYF. CDR3 nucleotide sequence: TGCGCCAGCAGCCCCCAGACTAGCGGGTATCAAGAGACCCAGTACTTC.

The chain couples TRBV5-1 to TRBJ2-5; 11 bases are a match to TRBD1. The junction had 6 bases not matched to a gene; V was cut back by 0 bases and J by 5 bases. The CDR3 contains 16 residues. In germline, CDR1 is SGHRS, CDR2 YFSETQ. For the CDR3, the DNA is TGCGCCAGCAGCTTGGAAGGACAGGGGGCTCTGGAGACCCAGTACTTC. Its protein is CASSLEGQGALETQYF.

The chain couples TRBV15 to TRBJ2-7; no clear D gene. Trimming took off 5 bases at V and 4 bases at J, with 9 bases between the two ends. This CDR3 region has 12 residues. From germline, CDR1 is LNHNV and CDR2 YYDKDF (reference sequence). CDR3 bases: TGTGCCACCAGCCGAGGTCCTTACGAGCAGTACTTC. It yields the protein CATSRGPYEQYF.

This clone was seen a single time. V gene TRBV27 combines with J gene TRBJ1-2; D is uncertain. This CDR3 is 15 amino acids long. Trimming removed 6 bases at V and 3 bases at J, with 17 bases between. Germline V gives CDR1 MNHEY, CDR2 SMNVEV (reference sequence). CDR3 in amino acids: CASSPTLGRYYGYTF. CDR3 bases: TGTGCCAGCAGCCCGACTTTGGGCAGATACTATGGCTACACCTTC.

This chain connects TRBV5-8 to TRBJ1-2; weak D call: TRBD1 (5 bases). Germline CDR1 is SGHTS and CDR2 is YDEGEE. The CDR3 length is 17 residues. V gave up 2 bases and J gave up 2 bases, with 19 bases separating them. The CDR3 spells CASSFGDPGPSNYGYTF. The CDR3 DNA reads TGTGCCAGCAGCTTTGGGGATCCGGGACCGTCAAACTATGGCTACACCTTC.

The chain uses TRBV5-1 and TRBJ1-1; D is ambiguous. Trimming cost V 0 bases and J 6 bases, with 9 bases left between them. Germline-derived CDR1 and CDR2 are SGHRS and YFSETQ. The CDR3 extends over 13 amino acids. The CDR3 spells CASSLVAEAEAFF. The CDR3 DNA is TGCGCCAGCAGCTTGGTGGCAGAGGCTGAAGCTTTCTTT.

This chain joins TRBV29-1 and TRBJ1-2; D perhaps matches TRBD1 (6 bases). The CDR3 runs to 12 residues. The V gene's germline CDR1 is SQVTM and CDR2 ANQGSEA. The V end lost 5 bases, the J end lost 7 bases, and 14 bases lay between the germline ends. CDR3 bases: TGCAGCGTTCGGAAACAGGGCTCTGGCTACACCTTC. Its protein product is CSVRKQGSGYTF. Full variable domain (missing parts from reference TRBV29-1 and TRBJ1-2): SAVISQKPSRDICQRGTSLTIQCQVDSQVTMMFWYRQQPGQSLTLIATANQGSEATYESGFVIDKFPISRPNLTFSTLTVSNMSPEDSSIYLCSVRKQGSGYTFGSGTRLTVV.

The CDR3 DNA is TGTGCCTGGAGTGATCCCAGGGGAGAGACCCAGTACTTC. Its translation is CAWSDPRGETQYF. The V and J genes are TRBV30 and TRBJ2-5; TRBD1 is a possible D gene (6 bases). V was trimmed by 1 base and J by 4 bases, leaving 10 bases between them. This CDR3 spans 13 amino acids. The germline CDR1 and CDR2 sequences are GTSNPN and SVGIG (reference sequence).

This sequence joins TRBV19 and TRBJ2-7, with a tentative D call TRBD1 (5 bases). Germline V CDR1 and CDR2: LNHDA, SQIVND (reference sequence). The CDR3 length is 12 residues. Trimming took off 6 bases at V and 5 bases at J, with 11 bases between the two ends. This CDR3 reads CASSWLGDEQYF. Here the CDR3 DNA reads TGTGCCAGTAGCTGGCTAGGGGACGAGCAGTACTTC. The whole variable domain, remainder taken from reference TRBV19 and TRBJ2-7, is DGGITQSPKYLFRKEGQNVTLSCEQNLNHDAMYWYRQDPGQGLRLIYYSQIVNDFQKGDIAEGYSVSREKKESFPLTVTSAQKNPTAFYLCASSWLGDEQYFGPGTRLTVT.

The chain uses TRBV29-1 and TRBJ1-2; D gene unclear. The CDR3 covers 10 residues. CDR1 SQVTM and CDR2 ANQGSEA come from the germline V gene. Trimming took off 5 bases at V and 6 bases at J, with 7 bases between the two ends. The CDR3, as DNA: TGCAGCGTTAGGCCTGATGGCTACACCTTC. Translating gives CSVRPDGYTF.

This clone was seen just once. This chain links TRBV28 with TRBJ1-5, with D possibly matching TRBD1 (6 bases). Per the germline V gene, CDR1 is MDHEN and CDR2 is SYDVKM. V was shortened by 3 bases and J by 3 bases, with 9 bases between the two germline ends. The CDR3 has 14 amino acids. The CDR3 DNA follows: TGTGCCAGCAGTTTCGGGACATACAATCAGCCCCAGCATTTT. Protein sequence: CASSFGTYNQPQHF.

V and J are TRBV10-3 and TRBJ2-2; no definite D call. The CDR3 loop spans 11 amino acids. V lost 10 bases to trimming and J lost 6 bases, with 9 bases between them. In germline, CDR1 is ENHRY, CDR2 SYGVKD. In DNA form, the CDR3 reads TGTGCCACCTCACGGGCCGGGGAGCTGTTTTTT. It translates to CATSRAGELFF.

The gene calls are TRBV19 and TRBJ2-7, with no clear D. Trimming cost V 3 bases and J 7 bases, with 13 bases left between them. The CDR3 runs to 13 residues. Germline V gene lookup returns CDR1 LNHDA and CDR2 SQIVND (reference sequence). In nucleotides, the CDR3 is TGTGCCAGTAGTATGAATTTGGCGGAGGAGCAGTACTTC. Translating gives CASSMNLAEEQYF. Drawing the rest from reference TRBV19 and TRBJ2-7, the complete variable domain is DGGITQSPKYLFRKEGQNVTLSCEQNLNHDAMYWYRQDPGQGLRLIYYSQIVNDFQKGDIAEGYSVSREKKESFPLTVTSAQKNPTAFYLCASSMNLAEEQYFGPGTRLTVT.

The rearrangement links TRBV10-3 to TRBJ2-1; D is undetermined. The V end was cut by 8 bases, the J end by 8 bases, with 19 bases between. This CDR3 spans 14 amino acids. Germline lookup yields CDR1 ENHRY and CDR2 SYGVKD. The DNA of the CDR3 is TGTGCCATCCGGAGTACGTCCCGTGATGATGAGCAGTTCTTC. It encodes CAIRSTSRDDEQFF.

The chain has TRBV7-2 and TRBJ1-1; no firm D call. V gave up 8 bases and J gave up 5 bases, with 9 bases separating them. The CDR3 loop spans 11 amino acids. Germline CDR1 reads SGHTA; CDR2 reads FQGNSA. CDR3 residues: CASRLGTEAFF. For the CDR3, the DNA is TGTGCCAGCCGTCTTGGTACTGAAGCTTTCTTT.

The chain combines TRBV27 with TRBJ2-1; no reliable D call. Trimming stripped 5 bases from V and 6 bases from J, with 14 bases between. The length of the CDR3 is 14 residues. Germline assignment: CDR1 MNHEY and CDR2 SMNVEV (reference sequence). The CDR3 reads CASSSQVIRNEQFF. The CDR3 DNA reads TGTGCCAGCAGTAGTCAAGTAATCCGCAATGAGCAGTTCTTC.